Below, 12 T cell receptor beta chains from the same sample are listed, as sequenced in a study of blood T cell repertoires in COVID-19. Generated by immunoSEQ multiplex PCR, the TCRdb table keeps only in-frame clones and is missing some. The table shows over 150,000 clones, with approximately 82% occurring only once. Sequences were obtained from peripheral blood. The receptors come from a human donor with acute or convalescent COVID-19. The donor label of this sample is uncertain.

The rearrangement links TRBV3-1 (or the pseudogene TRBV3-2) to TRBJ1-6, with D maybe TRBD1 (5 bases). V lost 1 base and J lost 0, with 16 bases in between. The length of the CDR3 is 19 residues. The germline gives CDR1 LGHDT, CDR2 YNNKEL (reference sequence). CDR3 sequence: CASSQGSGSGASYNSPLHF. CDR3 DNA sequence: TGTGCCAGCAGCCAAGGATCCGGCAGTGGGGCCTCCTATAATTCACCCCTCCACTTT.

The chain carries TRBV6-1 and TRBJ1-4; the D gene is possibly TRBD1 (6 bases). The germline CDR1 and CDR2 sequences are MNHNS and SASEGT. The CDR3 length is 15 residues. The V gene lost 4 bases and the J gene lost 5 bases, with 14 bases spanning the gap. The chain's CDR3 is CASSAALTGNEKLFF. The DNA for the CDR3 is TGTGCCAGCAGTGCAGCGCTTACAGGGAATGAAAAACTGTTTTTT.

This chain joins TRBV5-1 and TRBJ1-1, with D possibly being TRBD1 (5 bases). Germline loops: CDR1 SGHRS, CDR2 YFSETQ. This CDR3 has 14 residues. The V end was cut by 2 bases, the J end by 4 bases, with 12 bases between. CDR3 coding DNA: TGCGCCAGCAGCTTAGACGGGGGAGGCACTGAAGCTTTCTTT. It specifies CASSLDGGGTEAFF. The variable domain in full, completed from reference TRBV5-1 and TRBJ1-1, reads KAGVTQTPRYLIKTRGQQVTLSCSPISGHRSVSWYQQTPGQGLQFLFEYFSETQRNKGNFPGRFSGRQFSNSRSEMNVSTLELGDSALYLCASSLDGGGTEAFFGQGTRLTVV.

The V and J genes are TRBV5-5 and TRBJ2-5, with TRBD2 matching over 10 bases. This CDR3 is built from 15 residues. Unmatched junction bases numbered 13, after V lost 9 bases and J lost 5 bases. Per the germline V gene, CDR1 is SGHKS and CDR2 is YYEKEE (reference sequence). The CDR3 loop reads CAILEREGLLETQYF. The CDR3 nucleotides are TGTGCCATTCTAGAGCGGGAGGGCCTCTTGGAGACCCAGTACTTC.

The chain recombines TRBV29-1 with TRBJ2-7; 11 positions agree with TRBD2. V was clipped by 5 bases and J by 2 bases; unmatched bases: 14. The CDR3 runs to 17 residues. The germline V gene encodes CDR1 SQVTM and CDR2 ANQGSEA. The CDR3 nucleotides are TGCAGCGTTCTTACTAGCGGGAGATTTCTCCAAGCCTACGAGCAGTACTTC. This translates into CSVLTSGRFLQAYEQYF.

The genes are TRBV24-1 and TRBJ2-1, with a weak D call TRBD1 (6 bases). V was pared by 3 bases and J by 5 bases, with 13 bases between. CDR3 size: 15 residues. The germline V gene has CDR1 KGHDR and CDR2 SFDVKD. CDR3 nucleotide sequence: TGTGCCACCAGTGATAGTCAGGGGCTACACAATGAGCAGTTCTTC. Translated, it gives CATSDSQGLHNEQFF.

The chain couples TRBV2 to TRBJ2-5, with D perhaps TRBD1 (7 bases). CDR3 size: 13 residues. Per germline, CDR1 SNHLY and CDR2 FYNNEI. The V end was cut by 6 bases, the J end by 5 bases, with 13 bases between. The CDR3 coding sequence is TGTGCCAGCAGGCGGGACAGTAGGGAGACCCAGTACTTC. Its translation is CASRRDSRETQYF.

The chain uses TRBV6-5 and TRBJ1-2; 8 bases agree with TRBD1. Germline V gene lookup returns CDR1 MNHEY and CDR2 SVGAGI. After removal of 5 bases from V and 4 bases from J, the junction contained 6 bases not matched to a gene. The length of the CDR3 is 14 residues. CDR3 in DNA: TGTGCCAGCAGTACTGACAGGGGACGCTATGGCTACACCTTC. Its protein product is CASSTDRGRYGYTF.

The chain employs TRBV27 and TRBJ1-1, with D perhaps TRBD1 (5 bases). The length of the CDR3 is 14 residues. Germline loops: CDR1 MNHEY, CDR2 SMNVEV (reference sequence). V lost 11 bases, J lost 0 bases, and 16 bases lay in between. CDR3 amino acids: CASRADSMNTEAFF. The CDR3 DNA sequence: TGTGCCTCTAGGGCCGACAGCATGAACACTGAAGCTTTCTTT.

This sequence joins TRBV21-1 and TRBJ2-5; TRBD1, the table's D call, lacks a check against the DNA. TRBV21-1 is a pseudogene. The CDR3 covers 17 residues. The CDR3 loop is CASSKVPGTIHQETQYF. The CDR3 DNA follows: TGTGCCAGCAGCAAAGTCCCCGGGACAATTCACCAAGAGACCCAGTACTTC.

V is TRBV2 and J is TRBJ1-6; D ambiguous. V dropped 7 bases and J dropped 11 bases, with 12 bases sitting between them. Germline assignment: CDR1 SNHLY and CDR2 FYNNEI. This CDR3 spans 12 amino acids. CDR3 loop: CASTTEGTPLHF. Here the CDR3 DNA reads TGTGCCAGCACTACAGAGGGTACACCCCTCCACTTT.

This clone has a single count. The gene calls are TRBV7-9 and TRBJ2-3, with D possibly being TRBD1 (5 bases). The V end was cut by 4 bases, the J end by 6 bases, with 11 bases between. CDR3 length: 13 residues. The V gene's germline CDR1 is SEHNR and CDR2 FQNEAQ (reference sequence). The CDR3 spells CASSSLTDDTQYF. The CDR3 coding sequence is TGTGCCAGCAGCTCCCTGACAGACGATACGCAGTATTTT.